Listed here are 29 T cell receptor beta chains from one sample, sequenced in a study of spatial heterogeneity in lung cancer. The time point was: sample taken at primary tumor resection. Unsorted tumor, nontumor lung tissue or cryopreserved PBMC supplied the whole RNA. TCRdb re-called the 5' RACE reads through MiXCR, storing one row per CDR3 protein. The data hold about 1,600 distinct CDR3 sequences, with about a quarter observed a single time. Sequencing used PBMCs, obtained at surgery. These receptors all come from a male donor with early-stage non-small cell lung cancer.

The chain carries TRBV5-1 and TRBJ2-7; the D is unclear. V was clipped by 0 bases and J by 3 bases, with 10 bases between them. CDR3 length equals 14 residues. The germline gives CDR1 SGHRS, CDR2 YFSETQ. CDR3 residues: CASSLESGYYEQYF. The DNA for the CDR3 is TGCGCCAGCAGCTTGGAATCGGGTTACTACGAGCAGTACTTC.

By its share, this clonotype is medium-sized. The chain carries TRBV13 and TRBJ2-1; TRBD2 matches 7 bases. Trimming cost V 5 bases and J 5 bases; bases outside gene matches: 15. Germline V gene data show CDR1 as PRHDT and CDR2 as FYEKMQ (reference sequence). The CDR3 length is 17 residues. The CDR3 nucleotides are TGTGCCAGCAGCGCCGAAGGACTAGTTGTTCAGGACAATGAGCAGTTCTTC. This sequence encodes CASSAEGLVVQDNEQFF.

This chain links TRBV14 with TRBJ1-4; D not certain. CDR1 SGHDN and CDR2 FVKESK come from the germline V gene. V lost 4 bases, J lost 6 bases, and 3 bases lay in between. The CDR3 has 11 amino acids. CDR3: CASSLHEKLFF. The DNA of the CDR3 is TGTGCCAGCAGCCTCCATGAAAAACTGTTTTTT.

This clonotype was recorded only once. One end of the junction does not line up with germline, which may come from a read error. V gene TRBV7-9 combines with J gene TRBJ1-1; no firm D call. In germline, CDR1 is SEHNR, CDR2 FQNEAQ (reference sequence). There are 15 residues in the CDR3. CDR3: CASSLGAGGSTEVFF. As DNA, the CDR3 is TGTGCCAGCAGCTTAGGGGCGGGAGGGAGCACTGAAGTTTTCTTT.

In its sample, this clonotype is medium-sized. The genes are TRBV7-2 and TRBJ2-7; D is tentatively TRBD1 or TRBD2 (5 bases each). This CDR3 region has 13 residues. The V and J ends lost 3 bases and 2 bases respectively, with 8 bases between them. Germline V CDR1 and CDR2: SGHTA, FQGNSA. The CDR3 region is CASSFEGTYEQYF. The CDR3 DNA reads as TGTGCCAGCAGCTTCGAGGGGACCTACGAGCAGTACTTC.

This chain joins TRBV30 and TRBJ2-1; D unclear. With 3 bases removed from V and 6 bases from J, the gap between germline ends came to 0 bases. CDR3 length: 9 amino acids. The germline V gene has CDR1 GTSNPN and CDR2 SVGIG (reference sequence). This CDR3 is CAWSNEQFF. Written as DNA, the CDR3 is TGTGCCTGGAGCAATGAGCAGTTCTTC.

This sequence joins TRBV4-1 and TRBJ2-3; no clear D gene. V lost 4 bases and J 4 bases, leaving 15 bases between the germline ends. The CDR3 length is 15 residues. CDR1 is MGHRA and CDR2 is YSYEKL in the germline V gene. This CDR3 reads CASSLQWYGADTQYF. The DNA for the CDR3 is TGCGCCAGCAGCCTCCAGTGGTATGGTGCAGATACGCAGTATTTT.

This chain uses TRBV19 with TRBJ1-5; D not resolved. Per germline, CDR1 LNHDA and CDR2 SQIVND (reference sequence). Trimming took 4 bases from V and 5 from J, leaving 15 bases between them. The CDR3 contains 15 residues. The CDR3 loop reads CASSRMGGFYQPQHF. Written as DNA, the CDR3 is TGTGCCAGTAGTAGAATGGGCGGATTTTATCAGCCCCAGCATTTT.

J is TRBJ2-3 and V is TRBV2; D call uncertain. CDR1 SNHLY and CDR2 FYNNEI come from the germline V gene. CDR3 size: 15 residues. Trimming removed 7 bases from V and 2 bases from J, with 16 bases in between. The CDR3, as DNA: TGTGCCAGCATAAAAGGGCTTGGTTACACAGATACGCAGTATTTT. It specifies CASIKGLGYTDTQYF. The whole variable domain, remainder taken from reference TRBV2 and TRBJ2-3, is EPEVTQTPSHQVTQMGQEVILRCVPISNHLYFYWYRQILGQKVEFLVSFYNNEISEKSEIFDDQFSVERPDGSNFTLKIRSTKLEDSAMYFCASIKGLGYTDTQYFGPGTRLTVL.

The J gene is TRBJ2-7, the V gene TRBV7-9; weak D call: TRBD1 (6 bases). In germline, CDR1 is SEHNR, CDR2 FQNEAQ (reference sequence). The germline V and J ends were trimmed by 4 bases and 0 bases, with 13 bases remaining between them. CDR3 length equals 15 residues. CDR3 DNA: TGTGCCAGCAGCTCTCAGGGGAAGACCTCCTACGAGCAGTACTTC. Translating it yields CASSSQGKTSYEQYF.

This clonotype was detected only once. The V and J genes are TRBV12-3 or TRBV12-4 and TRBJ1-2; no reliable D call. The germline V and J ends were trimmed by 6 bases and 2 bases, with 13 bases remaining between them. The CDR3 has 14 amino acids. The CDR3 nucleotides read TGTGCCAGCAGCAGTCGGCAGTGGAACTATGGCTACACCTTC. Translated, it gives CASSSRQWNYGYTF.

This clonotype ranks as large. The rearrangement uses TRBV9 and TRBJ1-2; D is perhaps TRBD1 (6 bases). The length of the CDR3 is 15 residues. Germline CDR1 SGDLS, CDR2 YYNGEE. V lost 0 bases to trimming and J lost 1 base, with 10 bases between them. CDR3 residues: CASSVGRGGNYGYTF. The DNA of the CDR3 is TGTGCCAGCAGCGTAGGGAGAGGGGGTAACTATGGCTACACCTTC.

The V gene is TRBV11-2, the J gene TRBJ2-1; D is perhaps TRBD2 (6 bases). V was pared by 3 bases and J by 4 bases, with 13 bases between. The CDR3 contains 15 residues. CDR1 SGHAT and CDR2 FQNNGV come from the germline V gene. CDR3 nucleotide sequence: TGTGCCAGCAGCTTTGGGACTGGAGGGTACAATGAGCAGTTCTTC. It is translated as CASSFGTGGYNEQFF.

The chain joins TRBV7-6 to TRBJ1-5; TRBD1 matches at 7 bases. The germline V gene has CDR1 SGHVS and CDR2 FNYEAQ. This CDR3 is built from 14 residues. The V gene end was trimmed by 1 base and the J gene end by 5 bases; junction bases not matched to a gene: 2. CDR3 region: CASSLGQGDQPQHF. The DNA of the CDR3 is TGTGCCAGCAGCTTAGGACAGGGAGATCAGCCCCAGCATTTT.

Ten or more counts support this clonotype. The V and J genes are TRBV18 and TRBJ2-7, with 7 bases matching TRBD2. The V gene's germline CDR1 is KGHSH and CDR2 LQKENI. This CDR3 is built from 15 residues. V lost 4 bases and J lost 0; bases outside the gene matches: 6. This CDR3 is CASSLSSGLSYEQYF. CDR3 in DNA: TGTGCCAGCTCACTCTCTAGCGGCCTCTCCTACGAGCAGTACTTC.

By its share, this clonotype is large (0.1 to 1%). The rearrangement links TRBV30 to TRBJ1-1; tentative D call: TRBD1 (5 bases). Germline V CDR1 and CDR2: GTSNPN, SVGIG (reference sequence). This CDR3 contains 11 residues. V shed 5 bases and J shed 11 bases, with 15 bases lying between them. CDR3 region: CAWEEYGGAFF. The CDR3 coding sequence is TGTGCCTGGGAGGAGTATGGGGGGGCTTTCTTT.

The chain joins TRBV18 to TRBJ2-2; 7 bases map to TRBD2. Germline V gene sequence: CDR1 KGHSH, CDR2 LQKENI. The CDR3 runs 15 residues. Trimming took 1 base from V and 10 from J; bases not matched to a gene: 9. CDR3 DNA sequence: TGTGCCAGCTCACCACTCTCGGGAGGCTCCCCGGAGCTGTTTTTT. Its translation: CASSPLSGGSPELFF.

This clonotype rates as large. V usage is TRBV27 and J usage is TRBJ2-1, with 8 bases that match TRBD2. The CDR3 length is 18 residues. Trimming took 4 bases from V and 0 from J; bases not matched to a gene: 11. CDR1 is MNHEY, CDR2 SMNVEV, per germline (reference sequence). CDR3: CASSSATLAVGSYNEQFF. The CDR3 coding sequence is TGTGCCAGCAGTTCAGCCACACTAGCGGTAGGCTCCTACAATGAGCAGTTCTTC.

By its share, this clonotype is large. The V call is TRBV9, the J call TRBJ1-4; D not certain. There are 13 residues in the CDR3. Germline CDR1 is SGDLS and CDR2 is YYNGEE. V was pared by 0 bases and J by 10 bases, with 10 bases between. As DNA, the CDR3 is TGTGCCAGCAGCGTAGGAGGGCACGGAAAACTGTTTTTT. Amino acid sequence: CASSVGGHGKLFF.

The chain uses TRBV6-5 and TRBJ1-2; maybe TRBD1 (6 bases). The CDR3 totals 13 residues. Trimming left V 1 base short and J 7 bases short, with 10 bases between. Per germline, CDR1 MNHEY and CDR2 SVGAGI. The CDR3 loop reads CASSYLQGTGYTF. CDR3 nucleotides: TGTGCCAGCAGTTACTTACAGGGTACTGGCTACACCTTC.

The chain uses TRBV5-1 and TRBJ2-2; maybe TRBD2 (6 bases). V was pared by 2 bases and J by 4 bases, with 12 bases between. Germline values: CDR1 SGHRS, CDR2 YFSETQ. The CDR3 has 15 amino acids. CDR3 coding DNA: TGCGCCAGCAGCTTAGACCTAGCGATCACCGGGGAGCTGTTTTTT. Translated, it gives CASSLDLAITGELFF.

Within the sample, this clonotype is medium-sized. V and J are TRBV11-2 and TRBJ2-1; TRBD2 might be the D (5 bases). This CDR3 spans 13 amino acids. From germline, CDR1 is SGHAT and CDR2 FQNNGV. V was cut by 5 bases and J by 7 bases, with 12 bases left in between. The CDR3, as DNA: TGTGCCAGCAGCCCCCGACTACGGAATGAGCAGTTCTTC. Translation: CASSPRLRNEQFF. Filled out from reference TRBV11-2 and TRBJ2-1, the complete variable domain reads EAGVAQSPRYKIIEKRQSVAFWCNPISGHATLYWYQQILGQGPKLLIQFQNNGVVDDSQLPKDRFSAERLKGVDSTLKIQPAKLEDSAVYLCASSPRLRNEQFFGPGTRLTVL.

There are many counts of this clonotype. This chain connects TRBV7-9 to TRBJ1-5; no reliable D call. CDR1 is SEHNR and CDR2 is FQNEAQ in the germline V gene (reference sequence). The CDR3 spans 11 residues. The ends were cut back, 3 bases at V and 3 bases at J, with 0 bases in the middle. The DNA for the CDR3 is TGTGCCAGCAGCTTCAATCAGCCCCAGCATTTT. It yields the protein CASSFNQPQHF.

This chain connects TRBV7-2 to TRBJ2-3; 7 bases agree with TRBD2. Germline V gene lookup returns CDR1 SGHTA and CDR2 FQGNSA. The V gene end was trimmed by 5 bases and the J gene end by 4 bases; junction bases not matched to a gene: 6. The CDR3 is 14 amino acids. The CDR3 bases are TGTGCCAGCAGCGCGGGGGAGGTTTCAGATACGCAGTATTTT. Its translation is CASSAGEVSDTQYF.

The rearrangement uses TRBV7-9 and TRBJ2-1, with D possibly matching TRBD1 (7 bases). The CDR3 is 15 amino acids. Germline V gives CDR1 SEHNR, CDR2 FQNEAQ (reference sequence). Trimming pared 1 base from V and 7 bases from J, leaving 14 bases between. The CDR3 protein is CASSLVGRGANEQFF. CDR3 in DNA: TGTGCCAGCAGCTTAGTTGGCAGGGGGGCTAATGAGCAGTTCTTC. Looking up the rest from reference TRBV7-9 and TRBJ2-1 gives the full variable domain: DTGVSQNPRHKITKRGQNVTFRCDPISEHNRLYWYRQTLGQGPEFLTYFQNEAQLEKSRLLSDRFSAERPKGSFSTLEIQRTEQGDSAMYLCASSLVGRGANEQFFGPGTRLTVL.

This clonotype is categorized as large. This rearrangement joins TRBV10-3 to TRBJ2-1; 10 bases line up with TRBD2. The length of the CDR3 is 13 residues. Trimming cost V 7 bases and J 7 bases; bases outside gene matches: 4. Germline V gene lookup returns CDR1 ENHRY and CDR2 SYGVKD. This chain's CDR3 is CAITPSGSNEQFF. CDR3 sequence (DNA): TGTGCCATCACCCCTAGCGGGAGTAATGAGCAGTTCTTC.

This clonotype was detected ten times or more. The chain couples TRBV4-1 to TRBJ2-4; D may be TRBD1 (6 bases). Germline CDR1 and CDR2: MGHRA and YSYEKL. V lost 3 bases and J lost 7, with 22 bases in between. The CDR3 has 17 amino acids. As DNA, the CDR3 is TGCGCCAGCAGCCAGGGTCAGGGGCCCAAATCACGCAACATTCAGTACTTC. Translation gives CASSQGQGPKSRNIQYF.

The J gene is TRBJ2-4, the V gene TRBV12-1; the table's D call of TRBD1 was not tested on the DNA. TRBV12-1 is given as a pseudogene. This CDR3 is 15 amino acids long. CDR3 loop: CAASWGCEPKNIQYF. CDR3 in DNA: TGTGCCGCGTCTTGGGGCTGTGAGCCAAAAAACATTCAGTACTTC.

The rearrangement links TRBV20-1 to TRBJ2-3; 7 bases are a match to TRBD2. The CDR3 extends over 13 amino acids. With V trimmed by 3 bases and J by 2 bases, 2 bases remained unmatched. Germline values: CDR1 DFQATT, CDR2 SNEGSKA (reference sequence). The chain's CDR3 is CSASRGDTDTQYF. The CDR3 nucleotides read TGCAGTGCTAGTCGGGGGGACACAGATACGCAGTATTTT.